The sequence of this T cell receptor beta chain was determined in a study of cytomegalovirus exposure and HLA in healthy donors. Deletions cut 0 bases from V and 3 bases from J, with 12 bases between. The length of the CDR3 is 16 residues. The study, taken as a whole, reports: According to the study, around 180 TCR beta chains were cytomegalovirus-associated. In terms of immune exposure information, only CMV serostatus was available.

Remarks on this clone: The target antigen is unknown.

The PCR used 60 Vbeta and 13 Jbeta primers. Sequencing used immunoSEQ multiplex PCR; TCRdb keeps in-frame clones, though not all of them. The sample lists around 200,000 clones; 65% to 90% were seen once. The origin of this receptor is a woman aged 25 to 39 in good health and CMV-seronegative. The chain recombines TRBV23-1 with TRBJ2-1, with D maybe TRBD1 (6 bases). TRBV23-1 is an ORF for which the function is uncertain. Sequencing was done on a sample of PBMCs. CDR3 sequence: CASSQSRQDSYNEQFF. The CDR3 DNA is TGCGCCAGCAGTCAATCGAGGCAGGACAGCTACAATGAGCAGTTCTTC.